Sequencing of this T cell receptor beta chain was carried out in a study of cytomegalovirus exposure and HLA in healthy donors. At the level of the study: An early data release held 70 million to 90 million unique TCRs from HLA-typed donors. Study results and limitations: HLA alleles showed associations with approximately 15,000 TCR beta sequences in a later analysis, at a 0.05 false discovery rate.

With respect to this clone: Its antigen is as yet unknown.

The PCR employed 60 Vbeta primers together with 13 Jbeta primers. Clones were read by immunoSEQ multiplex PCR, and TCRdb kept only the in-frame ones, dropping some. The sample includes fewer than 200,000 clones, about 88% of them seen just once. Source material: PBMCs. The clonotype comes from a man younger than 35 in good health and CMV-seropositive.

The CDR3 nucleotides are TGTGCCAGTACCGCCCAGGGACAGGTGAACACTGAAGCTTTCTTT. This codes for CASTAQGQVNTEAFF. The chain recombines TRBV19 with TRBJ1-1, with TRBD1 identical over 8 bases. Germline-derived CDR1 and CDR2 are LNHDA and SQIVND (reference sequence). With 7 bases clipped from V and 0 bases from J, the junction kept 7 bases outside the gene matches. The CDR3 is 15 amino acids.